This T cell receptor beta chain was recovered during a study of blood T cell repertoires in COVID-19. On the study more broadly: Spain, Italy and the United States supplied samples that represented acute and convalescent COVID-19. Sample material is recorded as cDNA or gDNA derived from T cells, B-cell-depleted T cells, or PBMCs.

This clone was seen a few times. Germline-derived CDR1 and CDR2 are MNHEY and SVGAGI. This CDR3 spans 14 amino acids. The trim removed 6 bases at V and 10 bases at J, leaving 7 bases unmatched. Original methodology: Amplification of reference gene primers was used by the study to estimate nucleated cell counts. Measured with immunoSEQ multiplex PCR; TCRdb has only the in-frame clones, and not every one. That table is the source of V, J and clone size, and D and trimming were worked out from the DNA. Among roughly 150,000 clones listed, 80% to 90% were seen once. The chain links TRBV6-5 to TRBJ1-4, with 11 bases aligning to TRBD1. This receptor was obtained from a man in his fifties or sixties with acute or convalescent COVID-19. Sequencing used peripheral blood. In nucleotides, the CDR3 is TGTGCCAGCAGGTCGGCTGGGACAGGGGGAAAACTGTTTTTT. Translation gives CASRSAGTGGKLFF.